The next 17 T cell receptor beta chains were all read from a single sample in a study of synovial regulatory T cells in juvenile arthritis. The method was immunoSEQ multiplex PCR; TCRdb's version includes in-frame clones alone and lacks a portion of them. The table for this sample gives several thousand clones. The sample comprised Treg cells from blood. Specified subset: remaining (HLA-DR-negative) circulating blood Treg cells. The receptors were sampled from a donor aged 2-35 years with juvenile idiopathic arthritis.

CDR3 sequence: CASSSSGTEAFF. The chain recombines TRBV28 with TRBJ1-1. The length of the CDR3 is 12 residues. A DNA sequence was not provided. In germline, CDR1 is MDHEN, CDR2 SYDVKM.

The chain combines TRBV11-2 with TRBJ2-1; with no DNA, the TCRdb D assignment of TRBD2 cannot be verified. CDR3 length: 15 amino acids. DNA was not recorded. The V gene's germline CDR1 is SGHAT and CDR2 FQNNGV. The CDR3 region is CASIPGVSSYNEQFF.

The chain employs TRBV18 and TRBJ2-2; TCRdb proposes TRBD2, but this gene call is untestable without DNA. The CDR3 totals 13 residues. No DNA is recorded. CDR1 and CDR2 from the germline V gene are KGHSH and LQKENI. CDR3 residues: CASSPLATGELFF.

CDR3 loop: CASSFPQGQGGLWGYTF. The chain links TRBV28 to TRBJ1-2; TCRdb picks TRBD1, but there is no DNA to check that call. There are 17 residues in the CDR3. DNA is not recorded here. Germline lookup yields CDR1 MDHEN and CDR2 SYDVKM.

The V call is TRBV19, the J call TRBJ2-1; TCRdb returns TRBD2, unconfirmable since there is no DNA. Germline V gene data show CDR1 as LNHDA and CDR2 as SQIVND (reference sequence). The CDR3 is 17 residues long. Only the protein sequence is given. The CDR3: CASSIPGLAGGRNEQFF.

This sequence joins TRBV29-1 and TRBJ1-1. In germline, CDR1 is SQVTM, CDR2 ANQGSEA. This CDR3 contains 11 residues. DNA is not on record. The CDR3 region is CSVVGNTEAFF.

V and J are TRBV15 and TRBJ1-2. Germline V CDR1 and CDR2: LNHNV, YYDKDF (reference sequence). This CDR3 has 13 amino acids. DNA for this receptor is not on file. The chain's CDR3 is CATSNRDYYGYTF.

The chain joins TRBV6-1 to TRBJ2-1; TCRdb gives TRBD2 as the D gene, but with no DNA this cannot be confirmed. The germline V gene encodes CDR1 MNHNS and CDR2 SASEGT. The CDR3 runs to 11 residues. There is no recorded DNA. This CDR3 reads CASRRDSEQFF.

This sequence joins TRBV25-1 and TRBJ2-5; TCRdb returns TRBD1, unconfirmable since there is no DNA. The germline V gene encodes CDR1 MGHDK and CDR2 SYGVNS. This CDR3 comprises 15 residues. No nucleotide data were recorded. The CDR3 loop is CASSEWAGRAETQYF.

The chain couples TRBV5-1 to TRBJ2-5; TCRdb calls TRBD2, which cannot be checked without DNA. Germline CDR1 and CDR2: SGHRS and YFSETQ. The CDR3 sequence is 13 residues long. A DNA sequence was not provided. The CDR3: CASRDRRVQTQYF.

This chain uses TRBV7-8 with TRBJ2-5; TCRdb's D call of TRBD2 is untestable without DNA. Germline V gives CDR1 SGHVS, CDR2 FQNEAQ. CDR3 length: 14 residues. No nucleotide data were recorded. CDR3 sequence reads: CASSLGRAQETQYF.

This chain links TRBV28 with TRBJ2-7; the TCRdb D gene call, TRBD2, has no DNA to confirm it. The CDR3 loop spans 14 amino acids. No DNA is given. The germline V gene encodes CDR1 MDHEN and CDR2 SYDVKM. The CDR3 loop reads CASSFVGGPYEQYF. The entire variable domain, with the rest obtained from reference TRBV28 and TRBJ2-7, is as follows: DVKVTQSSRYLVKRTGEKVFLECVQDMDHENMFWYRQDPGLGLRLIYFSYDVKMKEKGDIPEGYSVSREKKERFSLILESASTNQTSMYLCASSFVGGPYEQYFGPGTRLTVT.

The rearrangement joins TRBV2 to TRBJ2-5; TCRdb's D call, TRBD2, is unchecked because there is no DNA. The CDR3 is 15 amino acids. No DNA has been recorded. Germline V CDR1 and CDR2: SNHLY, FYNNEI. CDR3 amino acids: CASSGSSGSFETQYF.

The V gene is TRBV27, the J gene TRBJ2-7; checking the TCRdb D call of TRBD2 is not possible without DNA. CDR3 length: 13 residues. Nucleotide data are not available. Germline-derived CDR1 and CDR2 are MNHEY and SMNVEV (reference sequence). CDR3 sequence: CASSPRGSYEQYF.

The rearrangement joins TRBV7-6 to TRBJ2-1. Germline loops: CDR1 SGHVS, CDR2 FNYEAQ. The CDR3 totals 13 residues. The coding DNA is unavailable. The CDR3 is CASSLVPPNEQFF.

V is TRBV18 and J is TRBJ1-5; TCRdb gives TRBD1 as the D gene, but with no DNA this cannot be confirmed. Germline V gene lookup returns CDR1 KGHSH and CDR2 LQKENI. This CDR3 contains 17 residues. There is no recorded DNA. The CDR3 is CASSPEPSTVLGQPQHF.

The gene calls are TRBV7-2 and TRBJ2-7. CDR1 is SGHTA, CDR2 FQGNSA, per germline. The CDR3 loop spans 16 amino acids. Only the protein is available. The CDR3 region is CASSLGPQPRIYEQYF.